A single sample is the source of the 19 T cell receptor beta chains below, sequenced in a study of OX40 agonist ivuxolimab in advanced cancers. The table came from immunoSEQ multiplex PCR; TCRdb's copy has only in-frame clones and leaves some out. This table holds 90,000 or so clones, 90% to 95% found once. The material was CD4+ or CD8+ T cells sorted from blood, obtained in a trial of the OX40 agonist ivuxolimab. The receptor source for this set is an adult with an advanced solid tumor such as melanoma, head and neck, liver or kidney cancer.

The CDR3 region is CASSLDGGYNYGYTF. DNA for the CDR3: TGTGCCAGCAGCTTAGACGGCGGATATAACTATGGCTACACCTTC. The chain carries TRBV7-9 and TRBJ1-2; unclear D gene. CDR3 length: 15 amino acids. V was pared by 1 base and J by 1 base, with 10 bases between. In germline, CDR1 is SEHNR, CDR2 FQNEAQ (reference sequence).

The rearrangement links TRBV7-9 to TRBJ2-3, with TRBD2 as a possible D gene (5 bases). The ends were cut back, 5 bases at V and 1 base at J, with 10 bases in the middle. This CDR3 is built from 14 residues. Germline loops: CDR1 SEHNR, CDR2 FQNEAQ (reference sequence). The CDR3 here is CASSRAGGTDTQYF. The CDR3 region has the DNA TGTGCCAGCAGCCGAGCCGGGGGCACAGATACGCAGTATTTT.

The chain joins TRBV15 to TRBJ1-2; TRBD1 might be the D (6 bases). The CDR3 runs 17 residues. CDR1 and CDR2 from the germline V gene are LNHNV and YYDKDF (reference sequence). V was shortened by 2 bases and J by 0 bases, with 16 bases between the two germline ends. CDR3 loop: CATSRSRGGEANYGYTF. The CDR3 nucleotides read TGTGCCACCAGCAGATCGAGAGGGGGGGAAGCTAACTATGGCTACACCTTC.

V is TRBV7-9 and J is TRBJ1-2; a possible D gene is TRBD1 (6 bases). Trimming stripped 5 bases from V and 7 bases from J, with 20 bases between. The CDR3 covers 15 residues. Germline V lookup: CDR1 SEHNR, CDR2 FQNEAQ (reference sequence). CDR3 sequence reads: CASSLGGVGAPGYTF. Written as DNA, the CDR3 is TGTGCCAGCAGCCTAGGAGGTGTGGGGGCGCCTGGCTACACCTTC.

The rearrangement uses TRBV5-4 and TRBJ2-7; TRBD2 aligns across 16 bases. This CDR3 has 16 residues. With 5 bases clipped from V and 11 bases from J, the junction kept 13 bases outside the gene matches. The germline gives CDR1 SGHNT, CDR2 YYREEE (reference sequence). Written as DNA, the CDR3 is TGTGCCAGCAGACCGACTCCGGGACTAGCGGGAGGGCTTGAGTACTTC. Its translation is CASRPTPGLAGGLEYF. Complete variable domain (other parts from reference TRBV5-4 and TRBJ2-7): ETGVTQSPTHLIKTRGQQVTLRCSSQSGHNTVSWYQQALGQGPQFIFQYYREEENGRGNFPPRFSGLQFPNYSSELNVNALELDDSALYLCASRPTPGLAGGLEYFGPGTRLTVT.

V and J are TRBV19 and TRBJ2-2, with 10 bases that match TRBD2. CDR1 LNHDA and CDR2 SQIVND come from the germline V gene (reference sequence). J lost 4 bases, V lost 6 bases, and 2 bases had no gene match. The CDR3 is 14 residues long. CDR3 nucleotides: TGTGCCAGTAGCCTAGCGGGAGTCACCGGGGAGCTGTTTTTT. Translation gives CASSLAGVTGELFF.

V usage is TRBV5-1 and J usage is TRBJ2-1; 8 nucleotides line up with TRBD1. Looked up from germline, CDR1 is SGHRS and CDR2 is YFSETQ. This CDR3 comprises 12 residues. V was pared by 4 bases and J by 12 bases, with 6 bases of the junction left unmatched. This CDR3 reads CASSRDRRSQFF. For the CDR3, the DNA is TGCGCCAGCAGCCGGGACAGGAGGTCGCAGTTCTTC.

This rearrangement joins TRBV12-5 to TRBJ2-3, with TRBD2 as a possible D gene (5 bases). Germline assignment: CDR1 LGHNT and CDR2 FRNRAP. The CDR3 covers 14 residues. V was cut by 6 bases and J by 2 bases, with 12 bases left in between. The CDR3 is CASGPDLPTDTQYF. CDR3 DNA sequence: TGTGCTAGTGGACCGGACTTGCCCACAGATACGCAGTATTTT.

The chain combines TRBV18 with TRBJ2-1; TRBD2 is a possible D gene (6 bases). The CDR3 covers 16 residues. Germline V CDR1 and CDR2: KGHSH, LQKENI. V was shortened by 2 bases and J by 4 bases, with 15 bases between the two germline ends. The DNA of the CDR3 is TGTGCCAGCTCACCAATGCCGGGACTCCATTACAATGAGCAGTTCTTC. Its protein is CASSPMPGLHYNEQFF.

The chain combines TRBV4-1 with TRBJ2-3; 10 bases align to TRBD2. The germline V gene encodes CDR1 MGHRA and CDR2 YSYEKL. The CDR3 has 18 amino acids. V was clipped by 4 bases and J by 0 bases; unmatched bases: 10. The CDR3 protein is CASSPRTSGGLSTDTQYF. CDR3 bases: TGCGCCAGCAGCCCAAGGACTAGCGGAGGTTTGAGCACAGATACGCAGTATTTT.

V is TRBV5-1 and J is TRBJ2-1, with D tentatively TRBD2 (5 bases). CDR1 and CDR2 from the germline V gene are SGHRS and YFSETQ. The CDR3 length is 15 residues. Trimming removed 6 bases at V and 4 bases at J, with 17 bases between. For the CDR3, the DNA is TGCGCCAGCACCCTGGCGAGGGTCGGGTACAATGAGCAGTTCTTC. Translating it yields CASTLARVGYNEQFF. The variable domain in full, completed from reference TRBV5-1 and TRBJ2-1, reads KAGVTQTPRYLIKTRGQQVTLSCSPISGHRSVSWYQQTPGQGLQFLFEYFSETQRNKGNFPGRFSGRQFSNSRSEMNVSTLELGDSALYLCASTLARVGYNEQFFGPGTRLTVL.

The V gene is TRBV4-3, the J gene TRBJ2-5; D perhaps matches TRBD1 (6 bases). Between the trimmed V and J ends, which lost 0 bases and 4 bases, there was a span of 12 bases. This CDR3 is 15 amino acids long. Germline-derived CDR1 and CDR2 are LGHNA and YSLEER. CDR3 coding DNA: TGCGCCAGCAGCCAAGAGGTCGGCAGGGGAGAGACCCAGTACTTC. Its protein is CASSQEVGRGETQYF.

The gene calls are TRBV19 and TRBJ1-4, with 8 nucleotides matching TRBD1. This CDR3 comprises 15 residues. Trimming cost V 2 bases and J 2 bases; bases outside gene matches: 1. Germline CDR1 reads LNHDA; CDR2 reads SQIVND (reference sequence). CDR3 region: CASSIYRGTNEKLFF. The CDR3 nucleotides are TGTGCCAGTAGTATATACAGGGGGACTAATGAAAAACTGTTTTTT.

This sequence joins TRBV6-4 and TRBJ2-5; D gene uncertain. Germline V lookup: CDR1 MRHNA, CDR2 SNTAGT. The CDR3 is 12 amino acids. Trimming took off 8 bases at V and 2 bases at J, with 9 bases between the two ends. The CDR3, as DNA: TGTGCCAGCCCACAGACACAAGAGACCCAGTACTTC. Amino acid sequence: CASPQTQETQYF.

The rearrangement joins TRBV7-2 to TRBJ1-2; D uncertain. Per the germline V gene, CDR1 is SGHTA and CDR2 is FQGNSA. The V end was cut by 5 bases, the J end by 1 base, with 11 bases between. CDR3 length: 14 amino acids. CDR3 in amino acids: CASSPDTLNYGYTF. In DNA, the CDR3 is TGTGCCAGCAGCCCAGACACACTTAACTATGGCTACACCTTC.

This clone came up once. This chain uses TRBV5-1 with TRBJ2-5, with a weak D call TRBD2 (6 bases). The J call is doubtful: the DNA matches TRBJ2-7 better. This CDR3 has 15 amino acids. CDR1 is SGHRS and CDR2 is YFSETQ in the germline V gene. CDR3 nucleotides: TGCGCCAGCAGCTTCGGGAGCGCGAACACCTACGAGCAGTACTTC. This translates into CASSFGSANTYEQYF.

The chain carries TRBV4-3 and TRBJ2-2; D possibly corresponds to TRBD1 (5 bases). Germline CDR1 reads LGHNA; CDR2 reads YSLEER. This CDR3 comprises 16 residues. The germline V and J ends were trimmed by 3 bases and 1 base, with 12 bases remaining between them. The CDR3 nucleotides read TGCGCCAGCAGCCAGTCGGCAGGGCAGAACACCGGGGAGCTGTTTTTT. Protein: CASSQSAGQNTGELFF.

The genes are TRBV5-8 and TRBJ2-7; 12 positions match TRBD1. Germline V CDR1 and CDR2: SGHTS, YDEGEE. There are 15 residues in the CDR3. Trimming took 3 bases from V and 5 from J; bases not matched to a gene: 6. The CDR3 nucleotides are TGTGCCAGCAGCTCCCGGGACAGGGGGCTCCACGAGCAGTACTTC. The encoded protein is CASSSRDRGLHEQYF.

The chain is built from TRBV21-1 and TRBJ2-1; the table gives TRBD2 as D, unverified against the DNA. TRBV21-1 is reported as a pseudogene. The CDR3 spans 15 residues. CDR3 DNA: TGTGCCAGCACCCTAGGGGGGGGCCTCTACAATGAGCAGTTCTTC. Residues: CASTLGGGLYNEQFF.